These 15 T cell receptor beta chains share one sample of origin, sequenced in a study of blood T cell repertoires in COVID-19. Data came from immunoSEQ multiplex PCR; TCRdb stores just in-frame clones and leaves some out. The sample yields fewer than 250,000 clones, roughly four fifths seen once. The source material was peripheral blood. These TCRs come from a woman aged 40 to 49 with acute or convalescent COVID-19.

This rearrangement joins TRBV7-2 to TRBJ2-7, with D possibly matching TRBD1 (6 bases). Trimming stripped 2 bases from V and 2 bases from J, with 16 bases between. This CDR3 is 16 amino acids long. CDR1 SGHTA and CDR2 FQGNSA come from the germline V gene. The CDR3 DNA follows: TGTGCCAGCAGCTTAAACTCAGGGGATCCAACCTACGAGCAGTACTTC. It specifies CASSLNSGDPTYEQYF.

The chain combines TRBV6-5 with TRBJ2-7; the D gene is possibly TRBD2 (5 bases). There are 13 residues in the CDR3. Germline V CDR1 and CDR2: MNHEY, SVGAGI. Trimming removed 6 bases from V and 6 bases from J, with 15 bases in between. In DNA form, the CDR3 reads TGTGCCAGCAGCGCAACTAGGAGAACCGAGCAGTACTTC. Its protein is CASSATRRTEQYF.

The V gene is TRBV5-1, the J gene TRBJ2-2; D unclear. V was shortened by 3 bases and J by 4 bases, with 7 bases between the two germline ends. Germline assignment: CDR1 SGHRS and CDR2 YFSETQ. There are 13 residues in the CDR3. CDR3 in DNA: TGCGCCAGCAGCTGGAGCTTCACCGGGGAGCTGTTTTTT. Protein product: CASSWSFTGELFF.

The chain couples TRBV29-1 to TRBJ2-1; TRBD2 matches 13 bases. V was pared by 1 base and J by 3 bases, with 3 bases of the junction left unmatched. CDR1 SQVTM and CDR2 ANQGSEA come from the germline V gene. The CDR3 sequence is 16 residues long. CDR3 nucleotide sequence: TGCAGCGTTGAAGGACTAGCGGGAGGAAGCTACAATGAGCAGTTCTTC. Protein sequence: CSVEGLAGGSYNEQFF.

The rearrangement uses TRBV6-2 or TRBV6-3 and TRBJ2-5; 7 bases match TRBD1. This CDR3 contains 14 residues. V shed 4 bases and J 2 bases; nucleotides not matched to a gene: 4. The germline CDR1 and CDR2 sequences are MNHEY and SVGEGT. The CDR3 loop is CASSSGDSQETQYF. The CDR3 region has the DNA TGTGCCAGCAGTTCCGGGGACAGTCAAGAGACCCAGTACTTC.

The chain joins TRBV6-5 to TRBJ2-7; weak D call: TRBD1 (6 bases). Deletions cut 6 bases from V and 6 bases from J, with 15 bases between. Germline loops: CDR1 MNHEY, CDR2 SVGAGI. The length of the CDR3 is 13 residues. CDR3 in DNA: TGTGCCAGCAGGCAAGAACAGGGAAGCGAGCAGTACTTC. Translated, it gives CASRQEQGSEQYF.

The rearrangement links TRBV11-2 to TRBJ2-1; TRBD2 matches at 13 bases. Germline CDR1 and CDR2: SGHAT and FQNNGV. J was trimmed by 9 bases and V by 1 base; bases with no gene match: 6. This CDR3 has 16 residues. CDR3 loop: CASSLGGTSGVSEQFF. The CDR3 DNA is TGTGCCAGCAGCTTAGGCGGGACTAGCGGGGTTAGTGAGCAGTTCTTC.

This clone has just one count. This rearrangement joins TRBV30 to TRBJ1-5; D is unclear. The CDR3 consists of 15 residues. V was trimmed by 5 bases and J by 0 bases, leaving 14 bases between them. CDR1 GTSNPN and CDR2 SVGIG come from the germline V gene (reference sequence). The CDR3 region is CAWAYGDISNQPQHF. The CDR3 coding sequence is TGTGCCTGGGCCTACGGGGATATTAGCAATCAGCCCCAGCATTTT.

V and J are TRBV10-3 and TRBJ2-1; 14 bases are shared with TRBD2. The CDR3 is 14 amino acids. Germline values: CDR1 ENHRY, CDR2 SYGVKD. Trimming took 8 bases from V and 6 from J; bases not matched to a gene: 3. The CDR3, as DNA: TGTGCCATCCACGGGACTAGCGGGAGCAATGAGCAGTTCTTC. This gives the protein CAIHGTSGSNEQFF.

This clone has only a few counts. The chain links TRBV5-1 to TRBJ2-1; weak D call: TRBD1 (5 bases). The CDR3 length is 15 residues. Germline V gene lookup returns CDR1 SGHRS and CDR2 YFSETQ. V was shortened by 4 bases and J by 1 base, with 12 bases between the two germline ends. CDR3 DNA sequence: TGCGCCAGCAGCCCGACACCAGGGTCCTACAATGAGCAGTTCTTC. Protein: CASSPTPGSYNEQFF.

The V gene is TRBV6-5, the J gene TRBJ2-2; 11 bases are shared with TRBD2. There are 13 residues in the CDR3. CDR1 is MNHEY and CDR2 is SVGAGI in the germline V gene. CDR3 amino acids: CATSGTDAGELFF. DNA for the CDR3: TGTGCGACTAGCGGGACGGACGCGGGGGAGCTGTTTTTT.

The V gene is TRBV20-1, the J gene TRBJ2-7; the match to TRBD2 covers 14 bases. Germline V gene data show CDR1 as DFQATT and CDR2 as SNEGSKA (reference sequence). Trimming cost V 3 bases and J 3 bases; bases outside gene matches: 10. There are 17 residues in the CDR3. The CDR3 spells CSASPPGTSGGLYEQYF. CDR3 coding DNA: TGCAGTGCTAGTCCCCCGGGGACTAGCGGGGGACTCTACGAGCAGTACTTC.

In this sample, this clone turned up a few times. This rearrangement joins TRBV27 to TRBJ1-1; unclear D gene. The CDR3 totals 15 residues. V gave up 4 bases and J gave up 1 base, with 13 bases separating them. CDR1 and CDR2 from the germline V gene are MNHEY and SMNVEV (reference sequence). The CDR3 DNA reads TGTGCCAGCAGTTCCCCGAAGGGAGGGAACACTGAAGCTTTCTTT. It translates to CASSSPKGGNTEAFF.

V is TRBV2 and J is TRBJ2-3; tentative D call: TRBD1 (6 bases). The CDR3 is made up of 16 amino acids. V was clipped by 4 bases and J by 0 bases, with 14 bases between them. Germline V lookup: CDR1 SNHLY, CDR2 FYNNEI. CDR3 loop: CASSGLGGSSTDTQYF. The CDR3 region has the DNA TGTGCCAGCAGTGGTTTAGGGGGATCTAGCACAGATACGCAGTATTTT.

This clone was recorded a few times. This chain connects TRBV4-1 to TRBJ1-4, with TRBD1 as a possible D gene (6 bases). Trimming stripped 1 base from V and 8 bases from J, with 14 bases between. This CDR3 contains 15 residues. From germline, CDR1 is MGHRA and CDR2 YSYEKL. The CDR3 is CASSQGGGQREKLFF. CDR3 in DNA: TGCGCCAGCAGCCAAGGAGGGGGTCAGCGCGAAAAACTGTTTTTT.